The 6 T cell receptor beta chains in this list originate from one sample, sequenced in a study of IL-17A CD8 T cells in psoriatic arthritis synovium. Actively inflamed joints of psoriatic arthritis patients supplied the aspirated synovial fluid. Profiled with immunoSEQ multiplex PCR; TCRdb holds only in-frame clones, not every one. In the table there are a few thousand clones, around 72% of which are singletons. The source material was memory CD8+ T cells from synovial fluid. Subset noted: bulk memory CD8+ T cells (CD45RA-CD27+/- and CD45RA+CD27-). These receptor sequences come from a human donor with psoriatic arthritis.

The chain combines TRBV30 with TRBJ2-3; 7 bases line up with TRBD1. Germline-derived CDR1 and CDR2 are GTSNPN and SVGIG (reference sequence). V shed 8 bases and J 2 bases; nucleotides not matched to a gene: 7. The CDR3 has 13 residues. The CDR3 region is CAGQEDHTDTQYF. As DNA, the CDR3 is TGTGCCGGACAGGAGGACCACACAGATACGCAGTATTTT.

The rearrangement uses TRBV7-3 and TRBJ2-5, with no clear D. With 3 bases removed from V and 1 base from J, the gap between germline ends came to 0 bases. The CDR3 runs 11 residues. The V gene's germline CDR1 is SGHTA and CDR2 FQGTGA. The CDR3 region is CASSFQETQYF. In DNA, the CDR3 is TGTGCCAGCAGCTTCCAAGAGACCCAGTACTTC.

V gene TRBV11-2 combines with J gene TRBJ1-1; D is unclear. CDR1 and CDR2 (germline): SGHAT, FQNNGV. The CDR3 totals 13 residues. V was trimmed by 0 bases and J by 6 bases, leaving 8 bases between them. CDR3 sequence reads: CASSLDGGPEAFF. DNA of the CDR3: TGTGCCAGCAGCTTAGATGGAGGTCCTGAAGCTTTCTTT. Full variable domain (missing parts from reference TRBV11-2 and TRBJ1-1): EAGVAQSPRYKIIEKRQSVAFWCNPISGHATLYWYQQILGQGPKLLIQFQNNGVVDDSQLPKDRFSAERLKGVDSTLKIQPAKLEDSAVYLCASSLDGGPEAFFGQGTRLTVV.

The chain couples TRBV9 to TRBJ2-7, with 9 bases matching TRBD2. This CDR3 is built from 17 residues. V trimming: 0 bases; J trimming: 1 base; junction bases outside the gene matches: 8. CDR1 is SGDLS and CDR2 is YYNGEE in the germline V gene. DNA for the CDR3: TGTGCCAGCAGCGTAGGTGCTAGCGGGGAATCTTCCTACGAGCAGTACTTC. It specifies CASSVGASGESSYEQYF.

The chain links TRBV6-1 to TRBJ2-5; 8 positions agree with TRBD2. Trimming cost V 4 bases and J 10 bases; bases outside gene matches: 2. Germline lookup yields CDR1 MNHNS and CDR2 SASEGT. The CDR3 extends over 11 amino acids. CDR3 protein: CASSVGRVQYF. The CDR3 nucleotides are TGTGCCAGCAGTGTCGGGAGGGTCCAGTACTTC.

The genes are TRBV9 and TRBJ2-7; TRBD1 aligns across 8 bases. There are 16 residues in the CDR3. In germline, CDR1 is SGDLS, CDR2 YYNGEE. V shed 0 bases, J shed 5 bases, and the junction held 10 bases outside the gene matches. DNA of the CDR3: TGTGCCAGCAGCGTAGCTGCAACAGGGGGTCTCGACGAGCAGTACTTC. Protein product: CASSVAATGGLDEQYF.